These 7 T cell receptor beta chains were all obtained from the same sample, sequenced in a study of cytomegalovirus exposure and HLA in healthy donors. PCR amplification relied on 60 Vbeta primers (plus 13 Jbeta primers). Measured with immunoSEQ multiplex PCR; TCRdb has only the in-frame clones, and not every one. The sample holds about 150,000 clones, roughly 80% seen once. What was sequenced was PBMCs. Every receptor here comes from a middle-aged woman in good health and CMV-seropositive.

The chain recombines TRBV5-1 with TRBJ2-1, with 7 bases that match TRBD2. V lost 5 bases, J lost 2 bases, and 4 bases stayed unmatched. The germline V gene has CDR1 SGHRS and CDR2 YFSETQ. This CDR3 has 14 amino acids. The CDR3 sequence: CASRGGSTYNEQFF. The CDR3 DNA reads as TGCGCCAGCAGGGGGGGGTCGACCTACAATGAGCAGTTCTTC.

This clone was counted between two and nine times. The CDR3 nucleotides read TGCGCCAGCAGCCAAATGGGCAGGGAGGCGGCGAACACTGAAGCTTTCTTT. Its translation: CASSQMGREAANTEAFF. The chain has TRBV4-1 and TRBJ1-1, with a weak D call TRBD1 (5 bases). Germline V CDR1 and CDR2: MGHRA, YSYEKL. The CDR3 length is 17 residues. V was clipped by 2 bases and J by 1 base, with 17 bases between them.

CDR3 in amino acids: CASSLDKRGSRQPQHF. CDR3 DNA sequence: TGTGCCAGCAGCTTAGATAAAAGGGGATCGCGGCAGCCCCAGCATTTT. V usage is TRBV11-2 and J usage is TRBJ1-5, with D tentatively TRBD1 (5 bases). The CDR3 extends over 16 amino acids. Trimming stripped 0 bases from V and 7 bases from J, with 16 bases between. Germline CDR1 reads SGHAT; CDR2 reads FQNNGV.

The chain joins TRBV27 to TRBJ1-2; 8 nucleotides line up with TRBD1. In germline, CDR1 is MNHEY, CDR2 SMNVEV (reference sequence). V lost 7 bases to trimming and J lost 8 bases; unmatched junction nucleotides: 9. The length of the CDR3 is 13 residues. The DNA of the CDR3 is TGTGCCAGCAAGAGTAGACAGGGGAGGGGCTACACCTTC. Translating it yields CASKSRQGRGYTF.

This chain joins TRBV12-5 and TRBJ2-3, with D maybe TRBD1 (5 bases). V lost 5 bases to trimming and J lost 5 bases, with 11 bases between them. The CDR3 is 13 residues long. Germline CDR1 reads LGHNT; CDR2 reads FRNRAP. DNA for the CDR3: TGTGCTAGTGGTCTGGACACGGGAGATACGCAGTATTTT. Translation: CASGLDTGDTQYF.

The J gene is TRBJ2-3, the V gene TRBV28, with TRBD2 matching 11 bases. The CDR3 extends over 16 amino acids. Germline-derived CDR1 and CDR2 are MDHEN and SYDVKM. V lost 5 bases to trimming and J lost 0 bases; unmatched junction nucleotides: 4. The CDR3 sequence is CASSRASGRSTDTQYF. The CDR3 DNA reads as TGTGCCAGCAGTAGGGCTAGCGGGAGGAGCACAGATACGCAGTATTTT.

A remark on this clone: One end of the junction varies from germline; a read error may be responsible. J is TRBJ1-2 and V is TRBV4-1, with D perhaps matching TRBD1 (5 bases). Looked up from germline, CDR1 is MGHRA and CDR2 is YSYEKL. CDR3 length equals 15 residues. The CDR3 DNA follows: TGCGCCAGCGGCCAGGAAGACAGCTTTAACTATGGCTACACCTTC. Translated: CASGQEDSFNYGYTF.